This TCR beta chain was captured by sequencing in a study of CD8+ T cells in alopecia areata. The V gene's germline CDR1 is PRHDT and CDR2 FYEKMQ (reference sequence). The CDR3 extends over 14 amino acids. The germline V and J ends were trimmed by 3 bases and 1 base, with 10 bases remaining between them. Comment on this clone: Its antigen is as yet unknown.

Treatment reported: oral pan-JAK inhibitor, 5-10 mg twice daily. Alopecia areata patients provided lesional scalp punch biopsies and peripheral blood. RNA extraction and reverse transcription yielded cDNA as sequencing template. The assay was immunoSEQ multiplex PCR, and TCRdb's table has in-frame clones only and misses some. The table includes roughly 190,000 clones, roughly 60% detected once. Study-level points and caveats: Significant decreases in scalp clonality and expanded CD8+ clones followed tofacitinib treatment.

The sample consisted of CD4+ T cells sorted from blood, taken between weeks 49 and 50, from a patient treated with tofacitinib. This TCR derives from a human donor with alopecia areata. This chain joins TRBV13 and TRBJ2-7; D possibly corresponds to TRBD1 (6 bases). The CDR3 reads CASSFSRGSYEQYF. The CDR3 bases are TGTGCCAGCAGCTTCTCCAGGGGTTCCTACGAGCAGTACTTC.